This is a list of T cell receptor beta chains from one sample in a study of cytomegalovirus exposure and HLA in healthy donors. The protocol was immunoSEQ multiplex PCR, while the TCRdb copy is restricted to in-frame clones and leaves out a portion. Here the sample spans some 130,000 clones, roughly 80% being singletons. The sequenced material came from PBMCs. Receptors originate from a man aged 25-45 years in good health and CMV-seronegative. Each CDR3 is given with its conserved first and last residue. A D gene is named only where the DNA matches it firmly. For some rows the clone size is stated as once, few or many, or as a class when expanded; others skip it.

j_call d_call cdr3_length v_call clone_size cdr3_nt cdr3_aa
TRBJ2-2 - 15 TRBV5-1 - TGCGCCAGCAGCGCAGGAAGGGACACCTGGGGGGAGCTGTTTTTT CASSAGRDTWGELFF
TRBJ2-7 - 14 TRBV4-1 - TGCGCCAGCAGCCAAGCCCGGAGCTCCTACGAGCAGTACTTC CASSQARSSYEQYF
TRBJ2-7 - 14 TRBV14 - TGTGCCAGCACTCAAGTCAGGGGTCACAACGAGCAGTACTTC CASTQVRGHNEQYF
TRBJ2-7 TRBD1 13 TRBV5-4 - TGTGCCAGCAGCCTTGACAGGGGTTACGAGCAGTACTTC CASSLDRGYEQYF
TRBJ2-6 TRBD1 18 TRBV7-2 - TGTGCCAGCAGCTTAATAGGGGGCGCACCCTCTGGGGCCAACGTCCTGACTTTC CASSLIGGAPSGANVLTF
TRBJ2-3 - 20 TRBV12-2 once TGTGCAAGTCGCTTAGCGTGCTTTACTGAACAGGGAAACAACACAGATACGCAGTATTTT CASRLACFTEQGNNTDTQYF
TRBJ2-7 TRBD1 15 TRBV11-2 few TGTGCCAGCAGCTTCGGGACAGGGGGCTCCTACGAGCAGTACTTC CASSFGTGGSYEQYF
TRBJ2-7 TRBD1 18 TRBV5-4 - TGTGCCAGCAGCCCCGGGCCTCCTCGGGGACAGGGGGCGGGCGAGCAGTACTTC CASSPGPPRGQGAGEQYF
TRBJ2-2 - 14 TRBV5-1 few TGCGCCAGCAGCCCGGGACTCATAAACGGGGAGCTGTTTTTT CASSPGLINGELFF
TRBJ2-1 - 14 TRBV19 - TGTGCCAGTAGTATCAACCCGGACAGCAATGAGCAGTTCTTC CASSINPDSNEQFF
TRBJ2-6 - 18 TRBV25-1 - TGTGCCAGCAGTGAACCGGGTCCCGATAGAACTGGGGCCAACGTCCTGACTTTC CASSEPGPDRTGANVLTF
TRBJ2-3 TRBD1 12 TRBV10-3 - TGTGCCACAGGACAGGCTACAGATACGCAGTATTTT CATGQATDTQYF
TRBJ1-5 - 14 TRBV6-6 few TGTGCCAGCACGGGGGAGGGAAGCGGCCAGCCCCAGCATTTT CASTGEGSGQPQHF
TRBJ1-5 - 15 TRBV2 - TGTGCCAGCAGTGAAGGGGGCTACAGGTCTCAGCCCCAGCATTTT CASSEGGYRSQPQHF
TRBJ2-7 TRBD2 16 TRBV2 - TGTGCCAGCAGTGAACAAGCTAGCGGGAATGCCTACGAGCAGTACTTC CASSEQASGNAYEQYF
TRBJ1-2 - 15 TRBV6-6 few TGTGCCAGCAGTTACTCTCAGGGGCTGGGCTATGGCTACACCTTC CASSYSQGLGYGYTF
TRBJ2-3 - 13 TRBV7-6 - TGTGCCAGCAGCTCGGTAGGAGTAGATACGCAGTATTTT CASSSVGVDTQYF
TRBJ2-7 TRBD2 15 TRBV9 - TGTGCCAGCAGCGTAGGGACGGGAGGGCTATACGAGCAGTACTTC CASSVGTGGLYEQYF
TRBJ1-1 - 11 TRBV6-5 - TGTGCCAGCAGTCCAGGATCGAAAGCTTTCTTT CASSPGSKAFF
TRBJ1-2 - 14 TRBV4-1 - TGCGCCAGCAGCCAAGATAACAGCTTCTATGGCTACACCTTC CASSQDNSFYGYTF
TRBJ2-2 - 14 TRBV13 - TGTGCCAGCAGCTTACGGGGAGAAGCCGGGGAGCTGTTTTTT CASSLRGEAGELFF
TRBJ2-7 - 15 TRBV5-5 - TGTGCCAGCAGCCCGGGACTGGACTTTTCCTACGAGCAGTACTTC CASSPGLDFSYEQYF
TRBJ1-2 TRBD1 15 TRBV9 - TGTGCCAGCAGCCAAACAGGGGCCAGTCACTATGGCTACACCTTC CASSQTGASHYGYTF
TRBJ2-7 - 13 TRBV6-6 - TGTGCCAGCAGTTACACAGGGTCATACGAGCAGTACTTC CASSYTGSYEQYF
TRBJ2-3 TRBD2 13 TRBV10-1 few TGCGCCAGCGCTAGCGGGAGCGCAGATACGCAGTATTTT CASASGSADTQYF